The source of this TCR beta chain is a study of T-cell reconstitution after alpha-beta-depleted transplantation in children. Whole-study results and caveats: The study reportedly traced alpha-beta T cells about two months after transplant to several hundred expanded graft clones. One year after transplant, T-cell counts and diversity came mostly from newly produced T cells.

The CDR3 length is 17 residues. The trim removed 5 bases at V and 4 bases at J, leaving 14 bases unmatched. Germline V gene data show CDR1 as SGHVS and CDR2 as FNYEAQ. TCRbeta library construction was performed incorporating unique molecular identifiers. TCRdb re-analysed the PCR reads in MiXCR, keeping a single row per CDR3 protein. The table has approximately 980,000 distinct CDR3 sequences, less than 30% seen once. As concerns this clonotype: What it recognizes is unknown.

The sequence derives from a boy in the first two years of life who had a stem cell transplant for SCID, so the T cells may come from the graft donor. V gene TRBV7-6 combines with J gene TRBJ2-3, with 8 bases fitting TRBD2. The material was PBMCs, mostly from graft donor cells, obtained 360 days after TCRalphabeta/CD19-depleted stem cell transplant. CDR3 nucleotides: TGTGCCAGCAGCCCCGGTGACGGGGGGGGCAGGGCAGATACGCAGTATTTT. Translating it yields CASSPGDGGGRADTQYF.